This is a list of T cell receptor beta chains from one sample in a study of blood T cell repertoires in COVID-19. Method: immunoSEQ multiplex PCR; TCRdb's copy keeps in-frame clones and lacks some. Among about 140,000 clones listed, more than 80% were seen once. The source material was peripheral blood. The origin of the receptors is a human donor in a cohort sampled during active COVID-19. CDR3s include the opening cysteine and the closing phenylalanine or tryptophan. The order of the fields is clone size, V gene, CDR3 protein. The size entry is marked missing in some rows and otherwise reads once, few, many or a size class.

- TRBV7-8 CASSLGGGGNSPLHF
- TRBV15 CATSRAGVSGANVLTF
many TRBV30 CAWSEGTAEHTNSPLHF
- TRBV19 CASSHLRLEKGETQYF
- TRBV6-5 CASSYTQGNYGYTF
- TRBV9 CASSPRGWGGTGELFF
- TRBV2 CASSPTGVANEKLFF
- TRBV6-2/TRBV6-3 CASSKRTGVVNTEAFF
once TRBV4-1 CASSQDAGGQLSAFF
- TRBV11-3 CASSLAGGSYNEQFF
- TRBV10-3 CAISLAGGPADTQYF
- TRBV19 CASSRPGGSGSDEQFF
- TRBV2 CASRPGGTGELFF
- TRBV24-1 CATSPLTGNNEQFF
few TRBV2 CASTGLRPEAFF
- TRBV7-9 CASSLGWTGYGYTF
- TRBV5-1 CASYAGHPEETQYF
- TRBV5-4 CASTWWGGASDTQYF
once TRBV4-2 CASSPGGAGEQFF
- TRBV5-1 CASSLESRAGNTIYF
- TRBV10-3 CAISAGDSNQPQHF
- TRBV28 CASNSPGGSGNTIYF
- TRBV19 CASTPGDRAFGELFF
- TRBV27 CASSLRGGAYYYEQYF
- TRBV24-1 CATSDPGGGSHEQYF
- TRBV28 CASSNYLRTGANYGYTF
- TRBV4-2 CASSPEGTSGGAFPTEQYF
- TRBV7-8 CASSLRTNEWQPQHF
- TRBV9 CASSEFGILNSPLHF
- TRBV19 CASSPDRDYGYTF
- TRBV3-1/TRBV3-2 CASSQTSTGLYGYTF
- TRBV28 CASSSDLGLAGGPWGGELFF
- TRBV28 CASSFRTSGGYEQFF
- TRBV11-2 CASSFSASADTQYF
- TRBV4-1 CASSQDLGTGFNSYEQYF
- TRBV5-4 CASSPQTGGYTF
- TRBV5-5 CASSLDRVRGRYGYTF
- TRBV7-2 CASSLAGLTYNEQFF
- TRBV29-1 CSVRDRQTMNTEAFF
- TRBV6-5 CASSLNRADGELFF
- TRBV19 CASSLGQTNTEAFF
- TRBV5-4 CASSPDKGGAYNEQFF
- TRBV9 CASSVDGGPAYEQYF
- TRBV3-1/TRBV3-2 CASSTQANSPLHF
- TRBV18 CASSPTLAVKSNEQFF